One sample yielded the 25 T cell receptor beta chains listed below, sequenced in a study of blood T cell repertoires in COVID-19. Generated by immunoSEQ multiplex PCR, the TCRdb table keeps only in-frame clones and is missing some. The table shows hundreds of thousands of clones, with nearly 90% occurring only once. The source material was peripheral blood. The receptors derive from a woman between 18 and 29 years old who had recovered from COVID-19.

This clone has just a few counts. The genes are TRBV2 and TRBJ1-5, with 7 bases matching TRBD1. CDR1 is SNHLY and CDR2 is FYNNEI in the germline V gene. V gave up 1 base and J gave up 4 bases; unmatched junction bases: 1. This CDR3 has 14 amino acids. Here the CDR3 reads CASSEETGNQPQHF. As DNA, the CDR3 is TGTGCCAGCAGTGAAGAGACAGGGAATCAGCCCCAGCATTTT.

The genes are TRBV7-6 and TRBJ2-3; the D gene is possibly TRBD2 (6 bases). CDR3 length: 18 amino acids. Germline V gene lookup returns CDR1 SGHVS and CDR2 FNYEAQ. V lost 2 bases and J lost 5, with 23 bases in between. The CDR3 loop reads CASSLSMYMAGREDTQYF. The CDR3 nucleotides are TGTGCCAGCAGCTTATCGATGTATATGGCGGGAAGGGAAGATACGCAGTATTTT.

This chain connects TRBV15 to TRBJ2-3, with a weak D call TRBD2 (6 bases). The CDR3 covers 12 residues. Germline V gene lookup returns CDR1 LNHNV and CDR2 YYDKDF (reference sequence). The ends were cut back, 2 bases at V and 6 bases at J, with 6 bases in the middle. Here the CDR3 DNA reads TGTGCCACCAGCAGACGGGAGGATACGCAGTATTTT. Protein: CATSRREDTQYF.

The table lists this clone with many counts. The CDR3 loop is CASSHRNSPLHF. Here the CDR3 DNA reads TGTGCCAGCAGTCATAGAAATTCACCCCTCCACTTT. The rearrangement links TRBV12-3 or TRBV12-4 to TRBJ1-6; D unresolved. V shed 5 bases and J shed 7 bases, with 6 bases lying between them. The CDR3 is made up of 12 amino acids.

This clone was recorded only once. The rearrangement uses TRBV3-1 (or the pseudogene TRBV3-2) and TRBJ2-1; 8 bases are shared with TRBD2. Germline trimming cut 0 bases from V and 5 bases from J; bases unmatched to any gene: 12. CDR1 LGHDT and CDR2 YNNKEL come from the germline V gene (reference sequence). This CDR3 is 18 amino acids long. The CDR3 DNA follows: TGTGCCAGCAGCCAAGATGGGATGCGGGAGGACGTTGACAATGAGCAGTTCTTC. It yields the protein CASSQDGMREDVDNEQFF.

J is TRBJ2-5 and V is TRBV20-1; D gene ambiguous. CDR1 is DFQATT and CDR2 is SNEGSKA in the germline V gene (reference sequence). CDR3 size: 11 residues. The V gene lost 6 bases and the J gene lost 5 bases, with 10 bases spanning the gap. CDR3 protein: CSAPYWETQYF. CDR3 nucleotide sequence: TGCAGTGCGCCTTACTGGGAGACCCAGTACTTC.

This chain's CDR3 is CASSTGSLNEKLFF. The CDR3 DNA is TGTGCCAGCAGCACCGGGTCCCTCAATGAAAAACTGTTTTTT. The genes are TRBV9 and TRBJ1-4; D unclear. The germline CDR1 and CDR2 sequences are SGDLS and YYNGEE. Trimming left V 4 bases short and J 5 bases short, with 12 bases between. The CDR3 is made up of 14 amino acids. The full variable domain, completed using reference TRBV9 and TRBJ1-4, is DSGVTQTPKHLITATGQRVTLRCSPRSGDLSVYWYQQSLDQGLQFLIQYYNGEERAKGNILERFSAQQFPDLHSELNLSSLELGDSALYFCASSTGSLNEKLFFGSGTQLSVL.

The chain couples TRBV19 to TRBJ2-7; D may be TRBD1 (6 bases). Deletions cut 9 bases from V and 3 bases from J, with 12 bases between. Germline-derived CDR1 and CDR2 are LNHDA and SQIVND (reference sequence). The CDR3 runs 12 residues. The CDR3 here is CARFYRVYEQYF. The CDR3 DNA follows: TGTGCCAGATTCTACAGGGTCTACGAGCAGTACTTC.

Points on this clone: At one boundary the junction diverges from the germline segment, which might be a read error. The chain uses TRBV28 and TRBJ1-5; D gene unclear. Per germline, CDR1 MDHEN and CDR2 SYDVKM. This CDR3 has 17 amino acids. CDR3 sequence (DNA): TGTGCCAGCAGTTTACTCCTAATAGCAAGAAGCAATCAGCCCCAACATTTT. Protein product: CASSLLLIARSNQPQHF.

This clone occurred once. The chain is built from TRBV5-4 and TRBJ2-7, with 7 bases lining up with TRBD1. Losses at the gene ends were 0 bases for V and 4 bases for J; bases not matched to a gene: 4. There are 14 residues in the CDR3. The V gene's germline CDR1 is SGHNT and CDR2 YYREEE (reference sequence). CDR3 region: CASSLGQGFYEQYF. The CDR3 region has the DNA TGTGCCAGCAGCTTGGGACAGGGCTTTTACGAGCAGTACTTC.

The chain couples TRBV15 to TRBJ2-1; D might be TRBD1 (5 bases). The CDR3 has 15 amino acids. Germline CDR1 LNHNV, CDR2 YYDKDF (reference sequence). V was cut by 7 bases and J by 0 bases, with 13 bases left in between. The CDR3 reads CATNQQASSYNEQFF. CDR3 coding DNA: TGTGCCACCAACCAACAGGCGAGCTCCTACAATGAGCAGTTCTTC.

This clone was seen a single time. The V call is TRBV7-3, the J call TRBJ2-7; possible D gene TRBD1, 6 bases. Trimming removed 3 bases at V and 2 bases at J, with 11 bases between. The length of the CDR3 is 14 residues. Germline V gives CDR1 SGHTA, CDR2 FQGTGA. CDR3 region: CASSLGRGPYEQYF. The DNA of the CDR3 is TGTGCCAGCAGCTTGGGCAGGGGACCCTACGAGCAGTACTTC.

This chain uses TRBV7-3 with TRBJ1-2, with 8 bases that match TRBD1. Germline loops: CDR1 SGHTA, CDR2 FQGTGA. With 4 bases clipped from V and 2 bases from J, the junction kept 3 bases outside the gene matches. The CDR3 has 14 residues. The CDR3 loop reads CASSSDRGNYGYTF. The CDR3 coding sequence is TGTGCCAGCAGCTCAGACAGGGGAAACTATGGCTACACCTTC.

The chain joins TRBV6-2 or TRBV6-3 to TRBJ1-3; no reliable D call. Germline CDR1 and CDR2: MNHEY and SVGEGT. V dropped 2 bases and J dropped 0 bases, with 11 bases sitting between them. The CDR3 sequence is 16 residues long. The CDR3 reads CASSYPSTISGNTIYF. The CDR3 nucleotides read TGTGCCAGCAGTTACCCGTCTACCATCTCTGGAAACACCATATATTTT.

The gene calls are TRBV29-1 and TRBJ2-7, with 7 bases fitting TRBD1. Trimming removed 7 bases from V and 3 bases from J; junction bases left unmatched: 6. The CDR3 has 12 amino acids. The germline V gene has CDR1 SQVTM and CDR2 ANQGSEA. CDR3 protein: CSARQGIYEQYF. CDR3 nucleotides: TGCAGCGCAAGACAGGGTATCTACGAGCAGTACTTC.

The J gene is TRBJ1-1, the V gene TRBV4-2, with 8 bases that match TRBD1. CDR1 LGHNA and CDR2 YNFKEQ come from the germline V gene. The V gene end was trimmed by 4 bases and the J gene end by 1 base; junction bases not matched to a gene: 8. The CDR3 consists of 16 residues. The CDR3 DNA sequence: TGTGCCAGCAGCCCATATACCGGGACAGGGAACACTGAAGCTTTCTTT. This encodes CASSPYTGTGNTEAFF.

The chain has TRBV12-3 or TRBV12-4 and TRBJ2-2; no reliable D call. V dropped 8 bases and J dropped 1 base, with 8 bases sitting between them. The CDR3 is 13 residues long. The CDR3 reads CASGEKNTGELFF. The CDR3 nucleotides read TGTGCCAGCGGAGAAAAGAACACCGGGGAGCTGTTTTTT.

This chain uses TRBV13 with TRBJ2-1; 11 bases agree with TRBD2. This CDR3 region has 16 residues. Germline CDR1 PRHDT, CDR2 FYEKMQ (reference sequence). With V trimmed by 5 bases and J by 1 base, 4 bases remained unmatched. DNA of the CDR3: TGTGCCAGCAGCCACCGACTAGCGGGGTCCTACAATGAGCAGTTCTTC. Protein sequence: CASSHRLAGSYNEQFF.

A single count supports this clone. This chain joins TRBV5-6 and TRBJ2-1; no clear D gene. This CDR3 comprises 13 residues. From germline, CDR1 is SGHDT and CDR2 YYEEEE. V was trimmed by 0 bases and J by 6 bases, leaving 7 bases between them. CDR3 coding DNA: TGTGCCAGCAGCTTGGACTACCTCAATGAGCAGTTCTTC. It yields the protein CASSLDYLNEQFF.

This clone was seen more than once but under ten times. V usage is TRBV9 and J usage is TRBJ2-1, with 9 bases lining up with TRBD2. Germline values: CDR1 SGDLS, CDR2 YYNGEE. With V trimmed by 4 bases and J by 4 bases, 6 bases remained unmatched. The CDR3 runs to 15 residues. The CDR3, as DNA: TGTGCCAGCAGCATAGGACTAGCGAGGTACAATGAGCAGTTCTTC. This encodes CASSIGLARYNEQFF.

V and J are TRBV29-1 and TRBJ2-1; TRBD2 aligns across 7 bases. CDR1 SQVTM and CDR2 ANQGSEA come from the germline V gene. The CDR3 covers 14 residues. Losses at the gene ends were 3 bases for V and 7 bases for J; bases not matched to a gene: 9. The CDR3 protein is CSVDLAGTRNEQFF. In DNA form, the CDR3 reads TGCAGCGTTGACTTAGCGGGCACGAGGAATGAGCAGTTCTTC.

CDR3 in DNA: TGTGCCAGTAGCCGATCCGGGAACGTGGTCTCCTACGAGCAGTACTTC. Translation gives CASSRSGNVVSYEQYF. This chain joins TRBV19 and TRBJ2-7; TRBD2 is a possible D gene (5 bases). The CDR3 is 16 amino acids. Germline CDR1 is LNHDA and CDR2 is SQIVND (reference sequence). Trimming took 6 bases from V and 0 from J, leaving 18 bases between them.

The J gene is TRBJ1-2, the V gene TRBV25-1, with D unresolved. This CDR3 is 13 amino acids long. Germline V gene data show CDR1 as MGHDK and CDR2 as SYGVNS. The V end lost 4 bases, the J end lost 6 bases, and 12 bases lay between the germline ends. The CDR3 DNA is TGTGCCAGCAGTGTAAGGCTCGGGGATGGCTACACCTTC. Its protein product is CASSVRLGDGYTF.

Here the CDR3 DNA reads TGTGCCAGCAGCTTAGTCAACAGGGTGAACACTGAAGCTTTCTTT. Its translation is CASSLVNRVNTEAFF. The rearrangement links TRBV7-2 to TRBJ1-1, with D tentatively TRBD1 (6 bases). The germline V and J ends were trimmed by 1 base and 0 bases, with 9 bases remaining between them. The CDR3 runs to 15 residues. Per germline, CDR1 SGHTA and CDR2 FQGNSA.

The genes are TRBV10-3 and TRBJ2-5, with 13 bases fitting TRBD2. The CDR3 length is 15 residues. Germline V gene lookup returns CDR1 ENHRY and CDR2 SYGVKD. The trim removed 7 bases at V and 4 bases at J, leaving 6 bases unmatched. Here the CDR3 reads CAINGLAGARETQYF. CDR3 DNA sequence: TGTGCCATCAATGGACTAGCGGGAGCAAGAGAGACCCAGTACTTC.